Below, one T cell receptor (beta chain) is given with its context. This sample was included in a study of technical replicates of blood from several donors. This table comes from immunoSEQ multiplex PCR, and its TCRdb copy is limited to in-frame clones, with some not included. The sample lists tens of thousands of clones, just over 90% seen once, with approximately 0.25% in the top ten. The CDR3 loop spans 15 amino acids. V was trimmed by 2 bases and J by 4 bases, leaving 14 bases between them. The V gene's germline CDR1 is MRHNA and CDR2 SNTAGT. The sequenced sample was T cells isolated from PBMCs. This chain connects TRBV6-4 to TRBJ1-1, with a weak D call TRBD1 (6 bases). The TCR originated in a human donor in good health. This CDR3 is CASSDTQRDTTEAFF. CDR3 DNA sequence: TGTGCCAGCAGTGACACACAACGGGACACCACTGAAGCTTTCTTT.